These 24 T cell receptor beta chains originate from one sample sequenced in a study of CD8+CD57+ T cells in acquired aplastic anemia. TCR beta VDJ and CDR3 were profiled, and genomic DNA was the template. TCRdb re-called the reads with MiXCR, one entry per CDR3 protein. Altogether roughly 80,000 distinct CDR3 sequences are present, approximately 45% being singletons, with the ten largest covering 60% to 75%. Specimen: sorted CD4+, CD8+, or CD8+CD57+ T cells (not recorded which) from PBMCs. Source of these receptors: a human donor in good health, serving as a control.

Remarks on this clonotype: A read error may explain this, as a much larger clone is one base away. The J gene is TRBJ2-3, the V gene TRBV29-1, with D perhaps assigned TRBD1 or TRBD2 (6 bases each). V was shortened by 2 bases and J by 8 bases, with 11 bases between the two germline ends. The CDR3 covers 12 residues. Germline CDR1 reads SQVTM; CDR2 reads ANQGSEA. The CDR3 DNA reads TGCAGCGTTGAACCCGGAGGGGGTACGCAGTATTTT. This encodes CSVEPGGGTQYF.

The table lists this clonotype with a few counts. V is TRBV25-1 and J is TRBJ2-3; 12 bases are a match to TRBD2. With 5 bases clipped from V and 8 bases from J, the junction kept 14 bases outside the gene matches. The V gene's germline CDR1 is MGHDK and CDR2 SYGVNS. CDR3 size: 17 residues. The CDR3 region is CASSPSSGGGALTTQYF. For the CDR3, the DNA is TGTGCCAGCAGTCCCTCTAGCGGGGGGGGGGCCCTGACTACGCAGTATTTT.

This rearrangement joins TRBV20-1 to TRBJ1-2; a possible D gene is TRBD1 (5 bases). The germline CDR1 and CDR2 sequences are DFQATT and SNEGSKA (reference sequence). Deletions cut 3 bases from V and 6 bases from J, with 14 bases between. This CDR3 region has 13 residues. The CDR3, as DNA: TGCAGTGCTAGTACGTGGGGAGGGGATGGCTACACCTTC. This gives the protein CSASTWGGDGYTF.

This clonotype was recorded a few times. The chain employs TRBV15 and TRBJ1-4; a weak D match, TRBD1 (5 bases). This CDR3 has 15 amino acids. Germline V gives CDR1 LNHNV, CDR2 YYDKDF (reference sequence). The V end lost 3 bases, the J end lost 5 bases, and 13 bases lay between the germline ends. The CDR3 nucleotides are TGTGCCACCAGCAGGGATGGACGGGGGAATGAAAAACTGTTTTTT. This translates into CATSRDGRGNEKLFF.

The rearrangement uses TRBV27 and TRBJ2-1; either TRBD1 or TRBD2 may fit D (5 bases each). Germline V gene lookup returns CDR1 MNHEY and CDR2 SMNVEV (reference sequence). CDR3 length equals 12 residues. Deletions cut 8 bases from V and 9 bases from J, with 14 bases between. CDR3 loop: CASGWIGAEQFF. In nucleotides, the CDR3 is TGTGCCAGCGGTTGGATCGGGGCTGAGCAGTTCTTC.

In its sample, this clonotype was seen many times. The V gene is TRBV7-2, the J gene TRBJ2-7, with TRBD1 as a possible D gene (5 bases). The CDR3 is made up of 13 amino acids. V was trimmed by 3 bases and J by 3 bases, leaving 9 bases between them. Germline V CDR1 and CDR2: SGHTA, FQGNSA. CDR3 DNA: TGTGCCAGCAGCTTTGGACATATCTACGAGCAGTACTTC. Its translation: CASSFGHIYEQYF.

The gene calls are TRBV24-1 and TRBJ1-5; TRBD1 agrees at 8 bases. Germline V gene lookup returns CDR1 KGHDR and CDR2 SFDVKD. V dropped 6 bases and J dropped 1; count of bases not matched to a gene: 4. The CDR3 loop spans 15 amino acids. The CDR3 protein is CATSTQGASNQPQHF. The DNA of the CDR3 is TGTGCCACCAGTACGCAGGGGGCCAGCAATCAGCCCCAGCATTTT.

The table lists this clonotype with a count of one. The junction departs from germline at one end; a sequencing error may be responsible. This chain uses TRBV2 with TRBJ2-7; D might be TRBD1 (5 bases). The CDR3 has 14 amino acids. The germline CDR1 and CDR2 sequences are SNHLY and FYNNEI. In DNA form, the CDR3 reads TGTGCCAGCAGCGCTGTGGGGCCGACCTACGGGCAGCACTTC. It encodes CASSAVGPTYGQHF.

This clonotype was counted at least ten times. V and J are TRBV6-6 and TRBJ1-2; D unresolved. The germline V gene has CDR1 MNHNY and CDR2 SVGAGI (reference sequence). Trimming shortened V by 2 bases and J by 5 bases, and 15 bases separated the two germline ends. The CDR3 spans 15 residues. The DNA of the CDR3 is TGTGCCAGCAGTTACATCCCCGTTCAACGGTATGGCTACACCTTC. This encodes CASSYIPVQRYGYTF.

This clonotype was seen more than once but under ten times. The chain combines TRBV15 with TRBJ2-1; possibly TRBD1 for D (6 bases). Trimming took 1 base from V and 8 from J, leaving 12 bases between them. The germline V gene has CDR1 LNHNV and CDR2 YYDKDF (reference sequence). CDR3 length: 14 amino acids. The CDR3 DNA reads TGTGCCACCAGCAGAGGAACAGGGATCGATGAGCAGTTCTTC. Its protein product is CATSRGTGIDEQFF.

This chain joins TRBV19 and TRBJ1-1; TRBD1 matches 8 bases. V was pared by 4 bases and J by 4 bases, with 14 bases of the junction left unmatched. CDR1 LNHDA and CDR2 SQIVND come from the germline V gene (reference sequence). This CDR3 contains 17 residues. The CDR3 spells CASSRRQGASAVTEAFF. CDR3 nucleotides: TGTGCCAGTAGTAGAAGGCAGGGGGCGTCGGCGGTCACTGAAGCTTTCTTT. Full variable domain (rest looked up from reference TRBV19 and TRBJ1-1): DGGITQSPKYLFRKEGQNVTLSCEQNLNHDAMYWYRQDPGQGLRLIYYSQIVNDFQKGDIAEGYSVSREKKESFPLTVTSAQKNPTAFYLCASSRRQGASAVTEAFFGQGTRLTVV.

The chain employs TRBV10-3 and TRBJ1-6; no firm D call. Germline values: CDR1 ENHRY, CDR2 SYGVKD. The CDR3 is 15 residues long. Trimming cost V 6 bases and J 7 bases, with 16 bases left between them. The CDR3 loop is CAISETSAGNSPLHF. CDR3 DNA sequence: TGTGCCATCAGCGAAACATCGGCGGGGAATTCACCCCTCCACTTT.

The chain has TRBV20-1 and TRBJ2-5; TRBD2 matches at 7 bases. V trimming: 0 bases; J trimming: 4 bases; junction bases outside the gene matches: 8. Germline loops: CDR1 DFQATT, CDR2 SNEGSKA (reference sequence). CDR3 length equals 15 residues. In nucleotides, the CDR3 is TGCAGTGCTAGAGATGGGGCGGGGGAGAGAGAGACCCAGTACTTC. Translated, it gives CSARDGAGERETQYF.

Concerning this clonotype itself: The junction and the germline gene differ at one end; a read error may be behind it. The chain couples TRBV2 to TRBJ1-4, with D possibly matching TRBD1 (6 bases). There are 16 residues in the CDR3. The V gene's germline CDR1 is SNHLY and CDR2 FYNNEI. CDR3 sequence reads: CASSEGGRRINEKLFF. Written as DNA, the CDR3 is TGTGCCAGCAGCGAAGGGGGACGACGAATCAATGAAAAACTGTTTTTT.

This clonotype came up many times. The gene calls are TRBV19 and TRBJ2-5; 8 bases align to TRBD1. V gave up 5 bases and J gave up 7 bases; unmatched junction bases: 9. The CDR3 extends over 14 amino acids. Per germline, CDR1 LNHDA and CDR2 SQIVND (reference sequence). The CDR3 here is CASSDDRGEGTQYF. Written as DNA, the CDR3 is TGTGCCAGTAGTGACGACAGGGGAGAGGGGACCCAGTACTTC.

This clonotype was detected once. This chain connects TRBV9 to TRBJ1-6; TRBD1 matches 7 bases. Unmatched junction bases numbered 1, after V lost 0 bases and J lost 7 bases. CDR1 and CDR2 from the germline V gene are SGDLS and YYNGEE. CDR3 length equals 14 residues. The CDR3 is CASSVEGGNSPLHF. The CDR3 DNA reads TGTGCCAGCAGCGTAGAAGGGGGCAATTCACCCCTCCACTTT.

This clonotype was detected many times. V usage is TRBV24-1 and J usage is TRBJ1-2; D perhaps matches TRBD1 (5 bases). The CDR3 has 12 amino acids. The V gene lost 4 bases and the J gene lost 8 bases, with 10 bases spanning the gap. From germline, CDR1 is KGHDR and CDR2 SFDVKD. The DNA for the CDR3 is TGTGCCACCAGTGACTCAACAGGCGGCTACACCTTC. It yields the protein CATSDSTGGYTF.

This clonotype occurred many times. V gene TRBV19 combines with J gene TRBJ2-1; a possible D gene is TRBD1 (5 bases). Germline V CDR1 and CDR2: LNHDA, SQIVND (reference sequence). Trimming left V 1 base short and J 6 bases short, with 16 bases between. There are 16 residues in the CDR3. CDR3 sequence reads: CASSIVGRGARNEQFF. CDR3 DNA: TGTGCCAGTAGTATAGTCGGAAGGGGTGCCCGCAATGAGCAGTTCTTC.

The chain employs TRBV25-1 and TRBJ1-5; 7 bases are shared with TRBD1. Losses at the gene ends were 6 bases for V and 2 bases for J; bases not matched to a gene: 13. Germline values: CDR1 MGHDK, CDR2 SYGVNS. The CDR3 runs to 17 residues. The CDR3 reads CASSEERGQDRNQPQHF. CDR3 nucleotides: TGTGCCAGCAGCGAAGAACGAGGACAGGACCGCAATCAGCCCCAGCATTTT. Combining the CDR3 with reference TRBV25-1 and TRBJ1-5 gives the whole variable domain EADIYQTPRYLVIGTGKKITLECSQTMGHDKMYWYQQDPGMELHLIHYSYGVNSTEKGDLSSESTVSRIRTEHFPLTLESARPSHTSQYLCASSEERGQDRNQPQHFGDGTRLSIL.

This clonotype has at least ten counts. The chain joins TRBV24-1 to TRBJ2-1; 9 positions match TRBD2. The CDR3 has 15 residues. Trimming at V came to 3 bases and at J to 4 bases, leaving 3 bases not matched to a gene. The germline V gene encodes CDR1 KGHDR and CDR2 SFDVKD. CDR3 in DNA: TGTGCCACCAGTGATATGACTAGCGGATACAATGAGCAGTTCTTC. Its translation is CATSDMTSGYNEQFF.

This clonotype was detected once. The genes are TRBV12-3 or TRBV12-4 and TRBJ1-6; 10 nucleotides line up with TRBD1. The length of the CDR3 is 19 residues. After removal of 3 bases from V and 0 bases from J, the junction contained 8 bases not matched to a gene. CDR3 loop: CASSFTRTGGSSYNSPLHF. The CDR3 nucleotides are TGTGCCAGCAGTTTCACGCGGACAGGGGGTAGCTCCTATAATTCACCCCTCCACTTT.

The gene calls are TRBV6-1 and TRBJ1-3; TRBD1 might be the D (5 bases). CDR3 length: 15 residues. Looked up from germline, CDR1 is MNHNS and CDR2 is SASEGT. Trimming took 7 bases from V and 3 from J, leaving 16 bases between them. In nucleotides, the CDR3 is TGTGCCAGCAAACTACAGGAGGGAGATGGAAACACCATATATTTT. This codes for CASKLQEGDGNTIYF.

This chain links TRBV19 with TRBJ1-4; maybe TRBD1 (6 bases). Per germline, CDR1 LNHDA and CDR2 SQIVND (reference sequence). V was shortened by 11 bases and J by 6 bases, with 19 bases between the two germline ends. The CDR3 totals 14 residues. CDR3 region: CAWSEGSGDEKLFF. CDR3 DNA sequence: TGTGCCTGGAGTGAGGGGTCAGGGGATGAAAAACTGTTTTTT. Based on the CDR3 plus reference TRBV19 and TRBJ1-4, the full variable domain is DGGITQSPKYLFRKEGQNVTLSCEQNLNHDAMYWYRQDPGQGLRLIYYSQIVNDFQKGDIAEGYSVSREKKESFPLTVTSAQKNPTAFYLCAWSEGSGDEKLFFGSGTQLSVL.

The chain links TRBV27 to TRBJ1-2; D remains unclear. The V gene's germline CDR1 is MNHEY and CDR2 SMNVEV (reference sequence). CDR3 length: 13 amino acids. Trimming stripped 9 bases from V and 4 bases from J, with 15 bases between. CDR3 residues: CASGRAQFYGYTF. In DNA, the CDR3 is TGTGCCAGTGGGAGGGCACAGTTCTATGGCTACACCTTC.